Listed below are T cell receptor beta chains from one sample, sequenced in a study of blood T cell repertoires in COVID-19. Measured with immunoSEQ multiplex PCR; TCRdb has only the in-frame clones, and not every one. The table includes about 150,000 clones, roughly 84% detected once. Sample: PBMCs or T cells enriched from blood (not recorded which). The receptors originated from a woman between 50 and 59 years old who had been exposed to COVID-19. Both conserved end residues are part of each CDR3. The D gene is left open where the match is weak. The size entry is marked missing in some rows and otherwise reads once, few, many or a size class.

-,TRBV25-1,TRBJ1-6,few,CASSEGRANSPLHF,TGTGCCAGCAGTGAAGGGAGGGCTAATTCACCCCTCCACTTT
TRBD2,TRBV9,TRBJ2-3,-,CASSDETSGDTDTQYF,TGTGCCAGCAGCGACGAGACTAGCGGTGACACAGATACGCAGTATTTT
-,TRBV7-2,TRBJ1-4,-,CASSLGSSLLATNEKLFF,TGTGCCAGCAGCCTGGGGAGCAGCCTGCTTGCAACTAATGAAAAACTGTTTTTT
TRBD2,TRBV2,TRBJ2-1,-,CASSDSSGYNEQFF,TGTGCCAGCAGTGATTCTAGCGGCTACAATGAGCAGTTCTTC
TRBD1,TRBV15,TRBJ1-3,-,CATSLPGGQGGSGNTIYF,TGTGCCACCAGCTTACCCGGTGGACAGGGAGGGTCCGGAAACACCATATATTTT
TRBD1,TRBV9,TRBJ2-7,-,CASSDRTGGAEQYF,TGTGCCAGCAGCGATCGGACAGGGGGCGCCGAGCAGTACTTC
-,TRBV10-2,TRBJ2-3,-,CASGQVGPHRDF,TGCGCCAGCGGCCAAGTGGGGCCCCACAGGGATTTT
-,TRBV9,TRBJ1-6,few,CASSDSPSSYNSPLHF,TGTGCCAGCAGCGACAGCCCGAGCTCCTATAATTCACCCCTCCACTTT
-,TRBV21-1,TRBJ2-1,-,CASSSPGGYNEQFF,TGTGCCAGCAGCTCTCCAGGGGGCTACAATGAGCAGTTCTTC
-,TRBV11-2,TRBJ2-5,-,CASSSRTLLPAQYF,TGTGCCAGCAGCTCCCGGACTCTGCTCCCGGCCCAGTACTTC
TRBD1,TRBV7-9,TRBJ2-7,-,CASSSGVQGAYEQYF,TGTGCCAGCAGCTCAGGGGTACAGGGGGCCTACGAGCAGTACTTC
-,TRBV9,TRBJ1-5,-,CASSLTGSQPQHF,TGTGCCAGCAGCCTGACTGGATCTCAGCCCCAGCATTTT
TRBD1,TRBV11-2,TRBJ2-5,-,CASSLDSRTGARTQYF,TGTGCCAGCAGCTTAGATTCGCGGACAGGGGCTCGGACCCAGTACTTC
TRBD2,TRBV7-9,TRBJ2-7,-,CASSLTSGSNNEQYF,TGTGCCAGCAGCTTAACTAGCGGGAGTAACAACGAGCAGTACTTC
TRBD2,TRBV11-2,TRBJ2-2,-,CASSSQRGPGTGELFF,TGTGCCAGCAGCTCCCAGCGGGGGCCAGGGACCGGGGAGCTGTTTTTT
-,TRBV7-3,TRBJ1-6,-,CASSVSPGGFNSPLHF,TGTGCCAGCAGCGTAAGCCCGGGGGGGTTTAATTCACCCCTCCACTTT
-,TRBV12-5,TRBJ1-2,-,CASGLDGRGRLTNYGYTF,TGTGCTAGTGGTTTGGACGGGCGGGGGCGGCTAACTAACTATGGCTACACCTTC
-,TRBV2,TRBJ1-6,-,CASSFDRLNSPLHF,TGTGCCAGCAGTTTCGACAGGCTGAATTCACCCCTCCACTTT
-,TRBV4-3,TRBJ1-5,once,CASSQGSLGNQPQHF,TGCGCCAGCAGCCAAGGGAGTCTCGGGAATCAGCCCCAGCATTTT
TRBD2,TRBV19,TRBJ2-5,once,CASSIAKTSAGTQYF,TGTGCCAGTAGTATAGCCAAGACTAGCGCGGGGACCCAGTACTTC
TRBD2,TRBV4-3,TRBJ2-7,-,CASSQDRAGAYEQYF,TGCGCCAGCAGCCAAGATAGGGCGGGGGCCTACGAGCAGTACTTC
-,TRBV12-3/TRBV12-4,TRBJ1-1,-,CASSGKTEAFF,TGTGCCAGCAGTGGCAAGACTGAAGCTTTCTTT
-,TRBV28,TRBJ1-2,-,CASSLWGPDNGYTF,TGTGCCAGCAGTTTGTGGGGGCCGGATAATGGCTACACCTTC
TRBD2,TRBV5-1,TRBJ2-1,few,CASSSGLAPPLNEQFF,TGCGCCAGCAGCTCCGGACTAGCGCCCCCATTGAATGAGCAGTTCTTC
TRBD1,TRBV5-4,TRBJ1-3,-,CASSVNRGSSGNTIYF,TGTGCCAGCAGCGTGAACAGGGGAAGCTCTGGAAACACCATATATTTT
-,TRBV6-5,TRBJ2-5,-,CASSYSKDSARETQYF,TGTGCCAGCAGTTACTCCAAGGACAGTGCCCGGGAGACCCAGTACTTC
TRBD1,TRBV14,TRBJ1-6,few,CASSQGLGQGASSPLHF,TGTGCCAGCAGCCAAGGATTAGGACAGGGGGCGAGCTCACCCCTCCACTTT
TRBD1,TRBV6-2/TRBV6-3,TRBJ1-1,-,CASSYSTGNMNTEAFF,TGTGCCAGCAGTTACTCGACAGGGAACATGAACACTGAAGCTTTCTTT
TRBD2,TRBV5-1,TRBJ2-5,-,CASSLSGGGQETQYF,TGCGCCAGCAGCTTAAGTGGGGGGGGCCAAGAGACCCAGTACTTC
TRBD1,TRBV6-5,TRBJ1-1,-,CASSKQGYTEAFF,TGTGCCAGCAGCAAACAGGGGTACACTGAAGCTTTCTTT
-,TRBV5-8,TRBJ1-5,-,CASSFPAVQPQHF,TGTGCCAGCAGCTTCCCAGCGGTTCAGCCCCAGCATTTT
-,TRBV7-6,TRBJ1-6,-,CASSLSGDSPLHF,TGTGCCAGCAGCTTATCAGGGGATTCACCCCTCCACTTT
TRBD1,TRBV2,TRBJ1-4,-,CASSGDRFNEKLFF,TGTGCCAGCAGTGGGGACAGGTTTAATGAAAAACTGTTTTTT
-,TRBV3-1/TRBV3-2,TRBJ2-7,once,CASSQGPTGGRYEQYF,TGTGCCAGCAGCCAAGGGCCCACCGGGGGGCGGTACGAGCAGTACTTC
-,TRBV11-1,TRBJ1-1,-,CASSLERRRNTEAFF,TGTGCCAGCAGCTTAGAAAGGAGACGGAACACTGAAGCTTTCTTT
-,TRBV29-1,TRBJ1-1,-,CSVFTQGRPFEAFF,TGCAGCGTTTTCACGCAGGGGCGGCCTTTTGAAGCTTTCTTT
-,TRBV6-1,TRBJ2-7,-,CASSDRGRPSYEQYF,TGTGCCAGCAGTGATCGGGGGAGACCCAGCTACGAGCAGTACTTC
-,TRBV18,TRBJ1-6,-,CASSPSGSSYNSPLHF,TGTGCCAGCTCACCATCAGGCAGCTCCTATAATTCACCCCTCCACTTT
TRBD2,TRBV20-1,TRBJ2-3,-,CSASIVAGAADTQYF,TGCAGTGCTAGTATCGTAGCGGGAGCCGCAGATACGCAGTATTTT
TRBD1,TRBV7-9,TRBJ1-1,-,CASSWTGWGDTEAFF,TGTGCCAGCAGCTGGACAGGGTGGGGTGACACTGAAGCTTTCTTT
-,TRBV27,TRBJ2-7,-,CASSFEQGYEQYF,TGTGCCAGCAGTTTCGAGCAGGGGTACGAGCAGTACTTC
-,TRBV2,TRBJ2-1,-,CASTTRGYEQFF,TGTGCCAGCACCACCCGGGGGTATGAGCAGTTCTTC
-,TRBV2,TRBJ1-3,-,CASLRTGPGNTIYF,TGTGCCAGTCTCAGAACAGGGCCTGGAAACACTATATATTTT
TRBD1,TRBV6-5,TRBJ1-2,few,CASGDRIYGYTF,TGTGCCAGCGGGGACAGGATTTATGGCTACACCTTC
TRBD2,TRBV15,TRBJ2-2,-,CATSTSGGATGELFF,TGTGCCACCAGCACTAGCGGGGGGGCCACCGGGGAGCTGTTTTTT
TRBD1,TRBV28,TRBJ1-3,-,CASSWTGRPPKGGRNTIYF,TGTGCCAGCAGTTGGACAGGTCGCCCCCCCAAAGGGGGGAGAAACACCATATATTTT
-,TRBV7-9,TRBJ1-2,-,CASSLLFDGQPENYGYTF,TGTGCCAGCAGCTTACTGTTCGATGGGCAGCCTGAAAACTATGGCTACACCTTC
-,TRBV6-6,TRBJ2-7,-,CASSSQLGLSYEQYF,TGTGCCAGCAGTTCCCAACTTGGACTCTCCTACGAGCAGTACTTC
-,TRBV4-1,TRBJ2-7,-,CASSQDLVTDYEQYF,TGCGCCAGCAGCCAAGATCTGGTGACTGACTACGAGCAGTACTTC
-,TRBV5-1,TRBJ2-1,-,CASSLALRGLNEQFF,TGCGCCAGCAGCTTGGCCTTACGGGGGTTGAATGAGCAGTTCTTC
-,TRBV6-5,TRBJ1-5,-,CASTTQGYSNQPQHF,TGTGCCAGCACCACCCAGGGCTACAGCAATCAGCCCCAGCATTTT